This T cell receptor beta chain was observed in a study of regulatory T cells in long-lasting Graves disease. Study-level points and caveats: Under persistent disease, TRBV28, TRBJ1-2 and TRBJ2-5 were used preferentially. Peripheral blood alone, not thyroid tissue, underwent study.

Arm-PCR of CDR3 regions and iRepertoire HTBI primers were used to build TCR beta libraries. Each CDR3 protein is one row after TCRdb ran MiXCR on the multiplex PCR reads. The profile shows about 430,000 distinct CDR3 sequences, about 21% of them singletons. Ten or more counts support this clonotype. Its matching antigen is unknown. Noted time point: persistent/refractory GD, antithyroid drugs over 5 years with positive TRAb. PBMCs provided the RNA from which the TCR library was made. An endocrinology department located in Xi'an, China, was where the patients came from. Approximately 9.9-milliliter peripheral blood samples went into EDTA tubes. Trimming pared 1 base from V and 3 bases from J, leaving 22 bases between. The CDR3 has 18 residues. Germline V CDR1 and CDR2: MGHRA, YSYEKL.

The gene calls are TRBV4-1 and TRBJ2-7; D may be TRBD1 or TRBD2 (5 bases each). The source was peripheral blood mononuclear cells (PBMCs), collected when the disease was refractory, from a patient treated with antithyroid drugs. The source of this sequence is a female donor with Graves disease. The CDR3 coding sequence is TGCGCCAGCAGCCAAGTTGATTTCGGGGTGGTGGGACGCTACGAGCAGTACTTC. Encoded protein: CASSQVDFGVVGRYEQYF.